These T cell receptor beta chains were read from a single sample in a study of tumor-infiltrating lymphocytes in primary liver carcinoma. One entry per CDR3 protein results from TCRdb running MiXCR on the multiplex PCR reads. The sample lists 80,000 to 100,000 distinct CDR3 sequences, just over 65% occurring once. The specimen was tumor-adjacent normal liver tissue. These receptors were obtained from a man aged 35-49 years with primary liver carcinoma and hepatitis B virus infection. The CDR3 runs from the conserved cysteine through the conserved F or W. Fields, in order: V gene, J gene, CDR3 protein.

TRBV13,TRBJ2-7,CASNLRGEQYF
TRBV6-1,TRBJ2-7,CASSGQSPYEQYF
TRBV7-8,TRBJ1-2,CASSEQGSYGHTF
TRBV28,TRBJ2-7,CASSSGTGLREQYF
TRBV5-1,TRBJ2-1,CASSVSGADYEQFF
TRBV28,TRBJ2-5,CASSSPTGGMAETQYF
TRBV11-2,TRBJ1-2,CASSLAPGEGEAF
TRBV11-2,TRBJ1-4,CATSSTGEGGEKLFF
TRBV5-4,TRBJ2-1,CASSLGTGGTDNEQFF
TRBV11-2,TRBJ2-1,CASSLDQWTSSSYNEQFF
TRBV11-1,TRBJ2-7,CVRSVNRGDHEQYF
TRBV30,TRBJ1-1,CAWDYGRDEAFF
TRBV29-1,TRBJ2-1,CRVSTSGNCNEQFF
TRBV4-1,TRBJ2-4,CASRQDPPGLYAKNIQYF
TRBV12-3/TRBV12-4,TRBJ2-7,CSSNALAYEHYF
TRBV29-1,TRBJ2-1,CSAEEMPRLLAGGPGNERFF
TRBV11-2,TRBJ2-5,CASSLVGGEVETQYF
TRBV6-5,TRBJ2-7,CASSYAGQGTYDQYF